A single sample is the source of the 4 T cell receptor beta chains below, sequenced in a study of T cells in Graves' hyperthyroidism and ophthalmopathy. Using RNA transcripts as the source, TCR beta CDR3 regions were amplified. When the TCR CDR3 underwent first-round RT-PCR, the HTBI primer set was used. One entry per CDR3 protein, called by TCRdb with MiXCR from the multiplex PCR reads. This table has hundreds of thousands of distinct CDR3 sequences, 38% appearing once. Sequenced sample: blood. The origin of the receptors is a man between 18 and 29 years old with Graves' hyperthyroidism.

The CDR3 nucleotides are TGTGCCAGCAGCCATCTGGGGAACCAAGAGACCCAGTACTTC. It is translated as CASSHLGNQETQYF. The chain has TRBV7-2 and TRBJ2-7; D ambiguous. The J call may be mistaken, given a closer DNA end match to TRBJ2-5. Per the germline V gene, CDR1 is SGHTA and CDR2 is FQGNSA. The CDR3 extends over 14 amino acids.

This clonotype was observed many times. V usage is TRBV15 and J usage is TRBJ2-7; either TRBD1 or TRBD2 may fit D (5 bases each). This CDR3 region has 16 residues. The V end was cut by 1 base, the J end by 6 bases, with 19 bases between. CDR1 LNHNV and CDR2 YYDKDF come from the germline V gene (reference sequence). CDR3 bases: TGTGCCACCAGCAGAGGATACCCAGGGAGAAAGGGCGAGCAGTACTTC. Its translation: CATSRGYPGRKGEQYF.

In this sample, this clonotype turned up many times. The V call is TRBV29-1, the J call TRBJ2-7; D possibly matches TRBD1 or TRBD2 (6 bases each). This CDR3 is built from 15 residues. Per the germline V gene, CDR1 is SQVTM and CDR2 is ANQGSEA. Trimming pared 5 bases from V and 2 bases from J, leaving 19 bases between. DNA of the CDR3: TGCAGCGTTTGGTCCTGGAGGGGGAGGACCTACGAGCAGTACTTC. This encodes CSVWSWRGRTYEQYF.

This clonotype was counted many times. The DNA for the CDR3 is TGTGCCATCAGTGTGCCGGAGAAGCGGGGACGAGAGGACACCGGGGAGCTGTTTTTT. Its translation is CAISVPEKRGREDTGELFF. The rearrangement uses TRBV10-3 and TRBJ2-2, with 7 bases aligning to TRBD2. CDR3 size: 19 residues. Looked up from germline, CDR1 is ENHRY and CDR2 is SYGVKD. J gave up 3 bases and V 4 bases, and 17 bases lay outside the gene matches.